This TCR beta chain originates from a study of blood T cells in healthy people across ages. Study in general: Per two T cells, template switching captured roughly one barcoded beta molecule.

This CDR3 region has 14 residues. Germline loops: CDR1 SGHRS, CDR2 YFSETQ. Next came a second PCR, run for about 6 to 12 cycles, which used a sample-barcoded 5' primer along with a J-beta primer mix. TCRdb analysed the 5' RACE reads with MiXCR anew, one entry per CDR3 protein. The sample shows 700,000 to 850,000 distinct CDR3 sequences, 36% of them seen only once. Points on this clonotype: It may be a read error: a sequence one base away is much more abundant.

Sequencing was carried out using blood. The clonotype originates from a man between 18 and 29 years old in good health. The rearrangement joins TRBV5-1 to TRBJ2-5; TRBD2 is a possible D gene (7 bases). CDR3 DNA sequence: TGCGCCAGCAACTTGGTGGGGGGGCGAGAGACCCAGTACTTC. It yields the protein CASNLVGGRETQYF. Looking up the rest from reference TRBV5-1 and TRBJ2-5 gives the full variable domain: KAGVTQTPRYLIKTRGQQVTLSCSPISGHRSVSWYQQTPGQGLQFLFEYFSETQRNKGNFPGRFSGRQFSNSRSEMNVSTLELGDSALYLCASNLVGGRETQYFGPGTRLLVL.